This T cell receptor (beta chain) was recovered during a study of T cell responses to AZD1222 COVID-19 vaccine. About this clone itself: Antigen: not known.

Germline V gene data show CDR1 as SGHTA and CDR2 as FQGNSA. V lost 2 bases and J lost 0; bases outside the gene matches: 3. The CDR3 consists of 17 residues. TCRdb keeps only in-frame clones here, not all; method: immunoSEQ multiplex PCR. The table records some 140,000 clones, 89% of them present only once. General study results and limits: Nearly half of spike-specific TCRs reportedly target unmutated variant regions. Donors were largely white British and mainly female; clonal diversity was possibly underestimated. Two AZD1222 doses significantly raised spike-specific TCR breadth and depth over controls. Only after the peak T cell response were repertoires sampled.

Sample: peripheral blood, taken 28 days after the second AZD1222 dose. This receptor was identified in an adult who received the AZD1222 COVID-19 vaccine. The chain joins TRBV7-2 to TRBJ2-3; 12 nucleotides agree with TRBD2. This CDR3 reads CASSLPGLAGSTDTQYF. The DNA of the CDR3 is TGTGCCAGCAGCTTACCTGGACTAGCGGGAAGCACAGATACGCAGTATTTT.